The TCR beta chain under discussion was sequenced for a study of T cells in Graves' hyperthyroidism and ophthalmopathy. Study results and caveats: Among clonotypes expanded in thyroid above 0.001, most were also found in blood. Before onset, by a median of around 6.4 months, the model predicted ophthalmopathy.

Amplified TCR beta CDR3 regions came from RNA transcripts. The HTBI primer set drove a first-round RT-PCR of the TCR CDR3. TCRdb re-derived calls from the multiplex PCR reads in MiXCR, one entry per CDR3 protein. The profile shows some 770,000 distinct CDR3 sequences, about a sixth of them singletons. Concerning this clonotype itself: As yet, its antigen is unknown.

Germline V gene sequence: CDR1 DFQATT, CDR2 SNEGSKA (reference sequence). The length of the CDR3 is 12 residues. Trimming took off 2 bases at V and 11 bases at J, with 13 bases between the two ends. The clonotype comes from a man aged 18 to 29 with Graves' hyperthyroidism. Material: blood. The chain combines TRBV20-1 with TRBJ1-5; tentative D call: TRBD1 (5 bases). The CDR3 nucleotides are TGCAGTGCTAGACCGAGCGGAGGGGCCCAGCATTTT. This codes for CSARPSGGAQHF.